What follows are 28 T cell receptor beta chains derived from one specimen sequenced in a study of tumor and adjacent non-tumor tissue in lung cancer. RNA was extracted from bulk tissue without any cell sorting. The library came from three nested PCR rounds adapted from ARM-PCR protocols. TCRdb re-called the multiplex PCR reads through MiXCR, storing one row per CDR3 protein. This table has approximately 110,000 distinct CDR3 sequences, 75% appearing once. Input material: lung tumor tissue. These TCRs come from a woman aged 60 to 75 with non-small cell lung cancer.

About this clonotype itself: This could be a read error, since a much larger clone is one nucleotide away. The chain uses TRBV6-6 and TRBJ2-7; TRBD2 matches at 7 bases. CDR1 is MNHNY, CDR2 SVGAGI, per germline (reference sequence). Trimming took 9 bases from V and 0 from J; bases not matched to a gene: 11. CDR3 length: 15 amino acids. CDR3 bases: TGTGCCAGGAGTGGCGTAAGCGGGAACTCCTACGAGCAGTACTTC. This translates into CARSGVSGNSYEQYF.

This clonotype came up many times. V is TRBV7-8 and J is TRBJ2-1; TRBD2 matches at 10 bases. Germline lookup yields CDR1 SGHVS and CDR2 FQNEAQ. V was clipped by 5 bases and J by 15 bases; unmatched bases: 7. This CDR3 is built from 12 residues. The CDR3 protein is CASSLQAGGWFF. The CDR3 bases are TGTGCCAGCAGCCTGCAAGCGGGAGGGTGGTTCTTC.

Concerning this clonotype: The conserved final phenylalanine or tryptophan is absent from the CDR3, which likely points to a read error. The chain is built from TRBV20-1 and TRBJ2-3; D perhaps matches TRBD1 (6 bases). The CDR3 totals 14 residues. The germline V gene has CDR1 DFQATT and CDR2 SNEGSKA (reference sequence). For the CDR3, the DNA is TGCAATGCTAGAGTGGGGGCGTTCACATATACGCAGTATATT. It yields the protein CNARVGAFTYTQYI.

The V gene is TRBV29-1, the J gene TRBJ1-1; D possibly corresponds to TRBD1 (5 bases). The ends were cut back, 7 bases at V and 1 base at J, with 13 bases in the middle. The CDR3 covers 13 residues. Germline assignment: CDR1 SQVTM and CDR2 ANQGSEA. CDR3 in DNA: TGCAGCGCTCTGGACATAGCGAACACTGAAGCTTTCTTT. Protein: CSALDIANTEAFF.

Concerning this clonotype itself: One base away lies a much larger clone, so this may be a sequencing read error. The chain employs TRBV20-1 and TRBJ2-2; perhaps TRBD2 as D (6 bases). The CDR3 is 15 residues long. Germline V gene sequence: CDR1 DFQATT, CDR2 SNEGSKA (reference sequence). The CDR3 here is CGALAGLVNTGELFF. The CDR3, as DNA: TGCGGTGCCCTGGCGGGGCTTGTGAACACCGGGGAGCTGTTTTTT.

A remark on this clonotype: Germline and junction disagree at one end, which may indicate a read error. The chain is built from TRBV29-1 and TRBJ2-1; 11 bases align to TRBD1. The CDR3 has 16 amino acids. Per germline, CDR1 SQVTM and CDR2 ANQGSEA. The CDR3 bases are TGTAGCGTTGGAAGGGGTAGAGGACAGGGGGCAGGCGAGCAGTTCTTC. Its protein is CSVGRGRGQGAGEQFF.

As to this clonotype: The junction differs from germline at one of its ends, possibly a read error. The V gene is TRBV11-2, the J gene TRBJ2-7; no clear D gene. The CDR3 is made up of 12 amino acids. The germline V gene encodes CDR1 SGHAT and CDR2 FQNNGV. CDR3 nucleotide sequence: TGTGCGAGCAGCATGACATGGTACGCGCAGTATTTC. It encodes CASSMTWYAQYF.

The rearrangement uses TRBV11-2 and TRBJ2-2; D assignment may be TRBD1 or TRBD2 (5 bases each). V was cut by 2 bases and J by 5 bases, with 12 bases left in between. The CDR3 has 15 amino acids. Germline V CDR1 and CDR2: SGHAT, FQNNGV. The CDR3 is CASSLKWGNTGELFF. The CDR3 DNA sequence: TGTGCCAGCAGCTTAAAGTGGGGGAATACCGGGGAGCTGTTTTTT.

With respect to this clonotype: Because it lacks the conserved phenylalanine or tryptophan at the end, this CDR3 is likely a read error. V and J are TRBV11-2 and TRBJ2-5; D is possibly TRBD1 (6 bases). CDR1 is SGHAT, CDR2 FQNNGV, per germline. V lost 3 bases, J lost 5 bases, and 10 bases lay in between. This CDR3 is built from 13 residues. CDR3 residues: CASSFTRGETQYI. The CDR3 coding sequence is TGTGCCAGCAGCTTTACAAGGGGGGAGACCCAGTACATC.

Turning to this clonotype: One end of the junction is discordant with germline, which a read error may explain. The chain combines TRBV7-9 with TRBJ1-6; no reliable D call. The CDR3 extends over 14 amino acids. Germline V lookup: CDR1 SEHNR, CDR2 FQNEAQ (reference sequence). CDR3 DNA sequence: TGTACCAGCAGCCCGGAGGCAGGTGGTTTACCCCTCCACTTT. It codes for CTSSPEAGGLPLHF. Complete variable domain (other parts from reference TRBV7-9 and TRBJ1-6): DTGVSQNPRHKITKRGQNVTFRCDPISEHNRLYWYRQTLGQGPEFLTYFQNEAQLEKSRLLSDRFSAERPKGSFSTLEIQRTEQGDSAMYLCTSSPEAGGLPLHFGNGTRLTVT.

This clonotype appeared many times. V usage is TRBV2 and J usage is TRBJ2-2; no reliable D call. V gave up 6 bases and J gave up 6 bases, with 5 bases separating them. Per germline, CDR1 SNHLY and CDR2 FYNNEI. The CDR3 spans 11 residues. CDR3 sequence reads: CASSPPGELFF. DNA for the CDR3: TGTGCCAGCAGCCCCCCCGGGGAGCTGTTTTTT. The whole variable domain, remainder taken from reference TRBV2 and TRBJ2-2, is EPEVTQTPSHQVTQMGQEVILRCVPISNHLYFYWYRQILGQKVEFLVSFYNNEISEKSEIFDDQFSVERPDGSNFTLKIRSTKLEDSAMYFCASSPPGELFFGEGSRLTVL.

A word on this clonotype: Possible read error: a much larger clone is one base away. The chain is built from TRBV4-3 and TRBJ2-3; D is perhaps TRBD2 (5 bases). Trimming left V 0 bases short and J 3 bases short, with 16 bases between. There are 17 residues in the CDR3. From germline, CDR1 is LGHNA and CDR2 YSLEER. The CDR3 nucleotides read TGCGCCAGCAGCCAAGATCGGCTAGCTATGTGGACAGATACGCAGTATTTT. Residues: CASSQDRLAMWTDTQYF.

As regards this clonotype: The conserved phenylalanine or tryptophan is not found at the CDR3 terminus, so this likely reflects a read error. V is TRBV5-6 and J is TRBJ1-5; perhaps TRBD1 as D (6 bases). V was pared by 5 bases and J by 0 bases, with 12 bases between. The CDR3 has 15 amino acids. CDR1 is SGHDT, CDR2 YYEEEE, per germline. The CDR3 DNA reads TGTGCCAGCAGTCCGGGACAAAATAGCAATCAGCCCCAGCATTTG. Translating gives CASSPGQNSNQPQHL.

As concerns this clonotype: Mismatch with germline at one junction end may stem from a read error. The CDR3 bases are TGCAGTGCTAGAACCAGCGGGACCCTCTACAAGCAGTACTTC. Protein: CSARTSGTLYKQYF. This rearrangement joins TRBV20-1 to TRBJ2-7; 7 nucleotides align to TRBD2. CDR1 and CDR2 (germline): DFQATT, SNEGSKA (reference sequence). The CDR3 contains 14 residues.

This clonotype was observed a few times. The chain joins TRBV12-3 or TRBV12-4 to TRBJ1-2; the D is unclear. The germline V and J ends were trimmed by 1 base and 5 bases, with 8 bases remaining between them. The CDR3 covers 13 residues. The CDR3 DNA sequence: TGTGCCAGCAGTTTAGATCGGGGTTATGGCTACACCTTC. Translated, it gives CASSLDRGYGYTF.

About this clonotype itself: A read error may account for a junction end that differs from germline. The J gene is TRBJ2-6, the V gene TRBV7-3; weak D call: TRBD2 (6 bases). Germline V gene lookup returns CDR1 SGHTA and CDR2 FQGTGA. This CDR3 comprises 16 residues. The CDR3 coding sequence is TGTACCAGCAGCAATTTCGGGGGCTCTGGGGCCAACGTCCTGACTTTC. It yields the protein CTSSNFGGSGANVLTF.

This chain connects TRBV7-9 to TRBJ1-4, with D tentatively TRBD1 (5 bases). CDR1 SEHNR and CDR2 FQNEAQ come from the germline V gene (reference sequence). Trimming took off 3 bases at V and 10 bases at J, with 15 bases between the two ends. CDR3 size: 14 residues. CDR3 region: CASSLVGTDGKLFF. The CDR3 bases are TGTGCCAGCAGCTTGGTCGGGACGGATGGAAAACTGTTTTTT.

V usage is TRBV6-1 and J usage is TRBJ2-4, with unresolved D. The CDR3 totals 14 residues. Per germline, CDR1 MNHNS and CDR2 SASEGT. CDR3: CVNSAPGHRDIQYF. The CDR3 DNA is TGTGTCAACAGTGCCCCGGGCCATCGGGACATTCAGTACTTC.

The chain combines TRBV11-3 with TRBJ2-2; TRBD2 aligns across 7 bases. The CDR3 is made up of 14 amino acids. CDR1 is SGHNT and CDR2 is YENEEA in the germline V gene. Unmatched junction bases numbered 13, after V lost 3 bases and J lost 15 bases. The CDR3 here is CASSLNRHGGDVFF. The CDR3 coding sequence is TGTGCCAGCAGCTTGAATCGGCATGGGGGGGATGTGTTTTTT.

On this clonotype itself: A read error may account for a junction end that differs from germline. V and J are TRBV11-2 and TRBJ2-7; the D gene could be TRBD1 or TRBD2 (7 bases each). CDR3 length equals 16 residues. CDR1 is SGHAT, CDR2 FQNNGV, per germline. The CDR3 reads CVSSWGVGGGGYQQYF. CDR3 coding DNA: TGTGTCAGCAGCTGGGGGGTTGGGGGAGGGGGCTACCAGCAGTACTTC. Using reference TRBV11-2 and TRBJ2-7 for the parts outside the CDR3, the full variable domain is EAGVAQSPRYKIIEKRQSVAFWCNPISGHATLYWYQQILGQGPKLLIQFQNNGVVDDSQLPKDRFSAERLKGVDSTLKIQPAKLEDSAVYLCVSSWGVGGGGYQQYFGPGTRLTVT.

The chain is built from TRBV12-3 or TRBV12-4 and TRBJ2-7; 9 nucleotides agree with TRBD1. The CDR3 extends over 21 amino acids. V trimming: 6 bases; J trimming: 5 bases; junction bases outside the gene matches: 29. The CDR3 reads CASSPGTGKLISSSTFHEQYF. Here the CDR3 DNA reads TGTGCCAGCAGCCCCGGGACAGGGAAATTAATATCTTCCTCCACATTCCACGAGCAGTACTTC.

The chain recombines TRBV7-3 with TRBJ1-3; no definite D call. Germline V gene sequence: CDR1 SGHTA, CDR2 FQGTGA. The CDR3 runs 15 residues. Trimming stripped 2 bases from V and 3 bases from J, with 11 bases between. In DNA form, the CDR3 reads TGTGCCAGCAGCTTAGGTCCCGTATATGGAAACACCATATATTTT. Its protein is CASSLGPVYGNTIYF.

This chain connects TRBV12-3 or TRBV12-4 to TRBJ1-5, with 9 bases fitting TRBD1. The CDR3 extends over 16 amino acids. The ends lost 7 bases at V and 2 bases at J; junction bases unmatched: 9. The CDR3 DNA reads as TGTGCCAGCACTCGGACAGGGGAATCGGGCAATCAGCCCCAGCATTTT. Amino acid sequence: CASTRTGESGNQPQHF.

Note on this clonotype: This may be a read error: a much more frequent sequence differs by one nucleotide. V and J are TRBV6-5 and TRBJ1-1; 11 bases align to TRBD1. Looked up from germline, CDR1 is MNHEY and CDR2 is SVGAGI. The CDR3 sequence is 15 residues long. V was clipped by 7 bases and J by 3 bases; unmatched bases: 7. CDR3 DNA: TGTGCCAGCAACGGACAGGGGGCCGGGGACACTGAAGCTTTCTTT. Encoded protein: CASNGQGAGDTEAFF.

Remarks on this clonotype: A read error may explain this, as a much larger clone is one base away. This chain uses TRBV20-1 with TRBJ2-3, with D tentatively TRBD2 (6 bases). V lost 2 bases and J 0 bases, leaving 18 bases between the germline ends. This CDR3 is built from 17 residues. The germline V gene has CDR1 DFQATT and CDR2 SNEGSKA (reference sequence). As DNA, the CDR3 is TGCAGTGCTAGACCTCAGGACTACGGTCATAGCACAGATACGCAGTATTTT. Amino acid sequence: CSARPQDYGHSTDTQYF.

This clonotype is a singleton in its sample. Possible read error: a much larger clone is one base away. This rearrangement joins TRBV4-3 to TRBJ2-4; possible D gene TRBD1, 5 bases. V shed 4 bases and J shed 4 bases, with 17 bases lying between them. The CDR3 extends over 16 amino acids. The germline V gene encodes CDR1 LGHNA and CDR2 YSLEER. DNA of the CDR3: TGCGCCAGCAGCCCTGCGACAGTACTGCTGAAAAACATTCAGTACTTC. Protein product: CASSPATVLLKNIQYF.

About this clonotype: Compared with germline, one end of the junction differs, possibly owing to a read error. The genes are TRBV6-6 and TRBJ1-1; no reliable D call. CDR3 size: 13 residues. Germline CDR1 and CDR2: MNHNY and SVGAGI (reference sequence). CDR3 residues: CASRKVVDTEAFF. DNA for the CDR3: TGTGCTAGCAGGAAGGTGGTAGACACTGAAGCTTTCTTT.

As concerns this clonotype: A junction end diverges from the germline sequence, so it may reflect a read error. CDR3 residues: CASNYSSGTGEQYF. CDR3 DNA: TGTGCCAGCAATTACTCGTCAGGGACGGGCGAACAGTACTTC. This chain links TRBV6-6 with TRBJ2-7; either TRBD1 or TRBD2 may fit D (5 bases each). CDR1 and CDR2 (germline): MNHNY, SVGAGI (reference sequence). The CDR3 extends over 14 amino acids.